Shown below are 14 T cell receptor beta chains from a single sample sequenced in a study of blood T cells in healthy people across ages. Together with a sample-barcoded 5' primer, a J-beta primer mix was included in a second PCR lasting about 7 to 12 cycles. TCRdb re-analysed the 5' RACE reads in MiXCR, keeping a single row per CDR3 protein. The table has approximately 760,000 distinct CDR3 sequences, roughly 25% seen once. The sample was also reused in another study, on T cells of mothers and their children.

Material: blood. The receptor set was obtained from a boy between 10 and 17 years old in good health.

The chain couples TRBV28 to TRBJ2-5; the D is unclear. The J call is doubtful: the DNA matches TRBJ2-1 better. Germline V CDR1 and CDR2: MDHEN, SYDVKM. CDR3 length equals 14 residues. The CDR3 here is CASSSLPSDNEQFF. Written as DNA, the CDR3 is TGTGCCAGCAGTTCCCTCCCGAGCGACAATGAGCAGTTCTTC.

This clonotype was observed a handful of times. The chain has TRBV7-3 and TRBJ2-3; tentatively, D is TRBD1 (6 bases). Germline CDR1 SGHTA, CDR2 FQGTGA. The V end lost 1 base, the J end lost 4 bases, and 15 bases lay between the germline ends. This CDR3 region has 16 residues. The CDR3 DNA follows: TGTGCCAGCAGCTTAATTGGCAGGGGTGGGGCAGATACGCAGTATTTT. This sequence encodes CASSLIGRGGADTQYF.

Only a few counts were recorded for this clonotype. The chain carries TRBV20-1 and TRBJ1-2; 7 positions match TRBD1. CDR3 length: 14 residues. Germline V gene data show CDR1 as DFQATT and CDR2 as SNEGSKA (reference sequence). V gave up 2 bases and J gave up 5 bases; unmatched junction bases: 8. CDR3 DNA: TGCAGTGCTAGATCCGGCGACAGGGAGTATGGCTACACCTTC. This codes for CSARSGDREYGYTF.

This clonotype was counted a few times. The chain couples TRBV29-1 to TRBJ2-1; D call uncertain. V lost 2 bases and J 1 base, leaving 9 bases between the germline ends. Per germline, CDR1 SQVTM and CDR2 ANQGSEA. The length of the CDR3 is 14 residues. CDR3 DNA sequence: TGCAGCGTTGAACCCAGCGTATCCTACAATGAGCAGTTCTTC. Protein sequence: CSVEPSVSYNEQFF.

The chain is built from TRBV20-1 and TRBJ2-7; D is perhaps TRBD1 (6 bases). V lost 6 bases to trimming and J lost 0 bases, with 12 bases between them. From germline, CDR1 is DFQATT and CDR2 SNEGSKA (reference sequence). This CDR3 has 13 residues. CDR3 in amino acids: CSASNRDSYEQYF. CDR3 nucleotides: TGCAGTGCCTCAAACAGGGACTCCTACGAGCAGTACTTC.

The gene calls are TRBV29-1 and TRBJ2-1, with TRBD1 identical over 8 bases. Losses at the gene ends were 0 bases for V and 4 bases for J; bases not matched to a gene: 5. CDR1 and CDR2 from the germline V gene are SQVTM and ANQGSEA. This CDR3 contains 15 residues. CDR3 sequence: CSVEDPGQVYNEQFF. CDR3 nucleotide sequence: TGCAGCGTTGAAGATCCGGGACAGGTTTACAATGAGCAGTTCTTC.

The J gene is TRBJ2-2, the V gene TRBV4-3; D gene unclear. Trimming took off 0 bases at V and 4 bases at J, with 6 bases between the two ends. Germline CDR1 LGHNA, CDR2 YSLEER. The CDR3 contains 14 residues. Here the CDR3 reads CASSQDRPTGELFF. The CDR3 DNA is TGCGCCAGCAGCCAAGACCGCCCCACCGGGGAGCTGTTTTTT.

The CDR3 DNA sequence: TGCAGCGTTGGAGGGGTGCTCTACAATGAGCAGTTCTTC. This encodes CSVGGVLYNEQFF. The chain has TRBV29-1 and TRBJ2-1; D might be TRBD1 or TRBD2, each matching 5 bases. CDR3 length equals 13 residues. The germline gives CDR1 SQVTM, CDR2 ANQGSEA. V was shortened by 4 bases and J by 3 bases, with 10 bases between the two germline ends.

The CDR3 loop is CASSPRTGFHYF. CDR3 bases: TGTGCCAGCAGCCCTCGGACTGGTTTCCATTACTTC. V and J are TRBV6-5 and TRBJ2-4, with D perhaps matching TRBD2 (5 bases). The CDR3 has 12 amino acids. V was shortened by 6 bases and J by 16 bases, with 19 bases between the two germline ends. Germline values: CDR1 MNHEY, CDR2 SVGAGI.

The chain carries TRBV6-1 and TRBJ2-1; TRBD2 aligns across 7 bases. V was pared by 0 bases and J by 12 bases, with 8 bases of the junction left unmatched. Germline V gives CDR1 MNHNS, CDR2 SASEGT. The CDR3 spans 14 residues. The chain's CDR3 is CASSEASGLGVQFF. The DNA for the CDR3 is TGTGCCAGCAGTGAAGCATCTGGACTAGGTGTGCAGTTCTTC.

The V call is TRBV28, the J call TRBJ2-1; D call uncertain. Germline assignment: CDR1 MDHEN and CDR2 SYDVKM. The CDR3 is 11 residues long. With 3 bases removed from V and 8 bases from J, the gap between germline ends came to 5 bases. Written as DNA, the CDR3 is TGTGCCAGCAGTTTGGACGATGAGCAGTTCTTC. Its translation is CASSLDDEQFF.

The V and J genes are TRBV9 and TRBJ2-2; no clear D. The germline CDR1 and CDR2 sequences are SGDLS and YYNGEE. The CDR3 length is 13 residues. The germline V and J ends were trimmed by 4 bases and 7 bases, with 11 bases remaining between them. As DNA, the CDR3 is TGTGCCAGCAGCCCGCCAGGTTTCGGGGAGCTGTTTTTT. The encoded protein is CASSPPGFGELFF.

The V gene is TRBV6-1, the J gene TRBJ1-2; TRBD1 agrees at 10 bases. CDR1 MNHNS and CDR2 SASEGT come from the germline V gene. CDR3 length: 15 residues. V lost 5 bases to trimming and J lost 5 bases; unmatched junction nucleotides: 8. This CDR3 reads CASSHGQGVEYGYTF. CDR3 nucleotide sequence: TGTGCCAGCAGTCATGGACAGGGGGTCGAGTATGGCTACACCTTC.

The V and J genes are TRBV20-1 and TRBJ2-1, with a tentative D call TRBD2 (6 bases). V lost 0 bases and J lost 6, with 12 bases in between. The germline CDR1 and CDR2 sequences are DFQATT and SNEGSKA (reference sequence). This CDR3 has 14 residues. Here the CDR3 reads CSARELARSNEQFF. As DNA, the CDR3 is TGCAGTGCTAGAGAACTAGCAAGATCCAATGAGCAGTTCTTC.